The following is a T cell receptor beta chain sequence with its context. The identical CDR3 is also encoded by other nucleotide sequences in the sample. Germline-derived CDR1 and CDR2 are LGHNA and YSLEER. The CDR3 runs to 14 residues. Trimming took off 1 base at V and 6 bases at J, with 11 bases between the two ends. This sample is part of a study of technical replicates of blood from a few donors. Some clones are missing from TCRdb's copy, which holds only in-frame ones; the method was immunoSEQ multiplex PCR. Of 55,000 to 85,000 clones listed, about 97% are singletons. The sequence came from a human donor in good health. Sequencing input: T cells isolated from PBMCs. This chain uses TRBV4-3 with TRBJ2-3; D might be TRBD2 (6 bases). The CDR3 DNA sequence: TGCGCCAGCAGCCAAGGACGGGAGCTGGATACGCAGTATTTT. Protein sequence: CASSQGRELDTQYF.